This T cell receptor beta chain was obtained from a study of shared clonotypes between healthy human individuals. Sequencing was performed with immunoSEQ multiplex PCR; in TCRdb, only in-frame clones are kept and a portion is missing. The profile covers about 2 million clones, with around 95% appearing a single time and 0.13% taken by the ten largest. The sample taken for sequencing was naive CD4+ T cells sorted from blood. Subset here: CD45RA+ positively selected. The source is a man aged 18 to 29 in good health.

The CDR3 DNA follows: TGTGCCAGCAGCTTAGAGGGCGGGTCTCCACTCCTCTTCAACTACGAGCAGTACTTC. Its translation: CASSLEGGSPLLFNYEQYF. The chain joins TRBV7-4 to TRBJ2-7; D is perhaps TRBD2 (5 bases). CDR1 and CDR2 from the germline V gene are SGHVT and SQSDAQ. V was clipped by 1 base and J by 3 bases, with 25 bases between them. CDR3 size: 19 residues.